This TCR beta chain stems from a study of cytomegalovirus exposure and HLA in healthy donors. On the study more broadly: Around 80 million unique TCR sequences came from HLA-typed donors in an early release.

The study ran its PCR with 60 Vbeta and 13 Jbeta primers. Original handling: The authors later counted roughly 76 million unique TCR beta chains, 9.5 million to 11 million of them shared. This table comes from immunoSEQ multiplex PCR, and its TCRdb copy is limited to in-frame clones, with some not included. For V, J and clone size, that table is used; D and trimming come from the DNA. The table lists 120,000 or so clones, around 83% of them singletons, with over 1% in the top ten. V was cut by 8 bases and J by 8 bases, with 21 bases left in between. The CDR3 sequence is 14 residues long. The V gene's germline CDR1 is MNHNS and CDR2 SASEGT.

The source of this sequence is a human donor in good health. The sequenced material came from PBMCs. The chain uses TRBV6-1 and TRBJ1-2; D is perhaps TRBD1 (6 bases). The CDR3 DNA is TGTGCCAGCTTATCGAGGGGGGGACCCCAGGGCTACACCTTC. Translating it yields CASLSRGGPQGYTF.